This T cell receptor beta chain came from a study of blood T cell repertoires in COVID-19. Whole-study context: Sites in the United States, Italy and Spain provided acute and convalescent COVID-19 samples. T cells, B-cell-depleted T cells, or PBMCs supplied cDNA or gDNA.

V trimming: 5 bases; J trimming: 7 bases; junction bases outside the gene matches: 6. Germline CDR1 and CDR2: SSHAT and FNYEAQ (reference sequence). This CDR3 has 14 amino acids. Methods used by the authors: Amplification with reference gene primers provided the estimates of nucleated cell counts. This table comes from immunoSEQ multiplex PCR, and its TCRdb copy is limited to in-frame clones, with some not included. V, J and clone size derive from that table, while D and trimming were established from the DNA sequence. The repertoire holds about 230,000 clones, with roughly 84% as singletons. J is TRBJ2-3 and V is TRBV7-7; 10 nucleotides agree with TRBD1. The sequenced sample consisted of peripheral blood. This sequence was found in a man between 45 and 60 years old with active or convalescent COVID-19. CDR3 sequence reads: CASSPGTGVNTQYF. CDR3 nucleotide sequence: TGTGCCAGCAGCCCCGGGACAGGGGTGAATACGCAGTATTTT.